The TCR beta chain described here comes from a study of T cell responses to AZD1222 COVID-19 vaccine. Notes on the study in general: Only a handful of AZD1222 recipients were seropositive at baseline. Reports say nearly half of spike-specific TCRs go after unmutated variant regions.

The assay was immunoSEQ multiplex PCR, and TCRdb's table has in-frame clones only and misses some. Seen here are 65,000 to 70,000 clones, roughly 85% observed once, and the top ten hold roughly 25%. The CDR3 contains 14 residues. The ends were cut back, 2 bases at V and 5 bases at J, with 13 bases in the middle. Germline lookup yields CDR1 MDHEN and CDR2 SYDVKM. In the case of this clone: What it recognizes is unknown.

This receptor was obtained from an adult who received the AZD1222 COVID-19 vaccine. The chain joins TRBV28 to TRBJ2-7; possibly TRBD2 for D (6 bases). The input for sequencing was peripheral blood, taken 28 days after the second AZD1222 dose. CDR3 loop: CASSLSAGFDEQYF. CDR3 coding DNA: TGTGCCAGCAGTTTAAGCGCGGGGTTCGACGAGCAGTACTTC.